This T cell receptor beta chain was obtained from a study of T cells in women clearing cervical HPV infection. Study-wide results and limits: A classifier using richness and V gene abundances reached an AUC of 0.7 to 0.9. TRBV6-7 abundance was lower in cases than controls (around 0.1% versus 0.15%).

HPV was found by MY09/MY11 PCR and dot-blot genotyping. Trimming removed 2 bases from V and 5 bases from J, with 16 bases in between. CDR3 size: 15 residues. Germline CDR1 and CDR2: MNHEY and SVGEGT. Assay: immunoSEQ multiplex PCR; the TCRdb copy retains only in-frame clones and omits some. In total, the table holds 31,000 or so clones. As regards this clone: Its antigen is not identified. The read falls 3 residues short of the CDR3 end, and the missing part is taken from the germline J gene.

The TCR comes from a woman aged 18-69 years with a cervical HPV16 infection that either progressed to CIN3+ or cleared (not recorded which). This rearrangement joins TRBV6-2 or TRBV6-3 to TRBJ2-7, with D possibly being TRBD1 (7 bases). Sequencing input: blood buffy coat. CDR3 sequence reads: CASSYRTRGRHEQYF. The sequenced part of the CDR3 DNA is TGTGCCAGCAGTTACAGGACCAGGGGGAGGCACGAG.